One and the same sample provided the 25 T cell receptor beta chains below, sequenced in a study of CD8 T cells in ankylosing spondylitis. MiXCR, applied by TCRdb to the 5' RACE reads, yields one record per CDR3 protein. Here the sample spans 85,000 to 100,000 distinct CDR3 sequences, roughly 8.7% being singletons. The sample comprised blood, either unsorted or a sorted T cell fraction (not recorded which). Source of these receptors: a male donor with ankylosing spondylitis or in good health (not recorded which).

This clonotype was observed many times. The chain joins TRBV29-1 to TRBJ2-7; D is possibly TRBD1 (6 bases). The CDR3 spans 13 residues. Looked up from germline, CDR1 is SQVTM and CDR2 is ANQGSEA. The germline V and J ends were trimmed by 4 bases and 4 bases, with 14 bases remaining between them. The CDR3 loop is CSVGGYDRYEQYF. The CDR3 nucleotides read TGCAGCGTTGGGGGATACGACAGGTACGAGCAGTACTTC.

This clonotype was recorded at least ten times. The chain joins TRBV6-2 or TRBV6-3 to TRBJ2-1; 9 nucleotides align to TRBD1. Germline V gives CDR1 MNHEY, CDR2 SVGEGT. The V and J ends lost 8 bases and 7 bases, in that order; junction bases with no gene match: 6. The CDR3 spans 13 residues. The DNA of the CDR3 is TGTGCCAGCGGTTGGGACAGGGTAAATGAGCAGTTCTTC. It yields the protein CASGWDRVNEQFF.

This clonotype has ten or more counts. The chain has TRBV7-2 and TRBJ1-3, with D uncertain. This CDR3 contains 15 residues. Germline V gene data show CDR1 as SGHTA and CDR2 as FQGNSA. V lost 1 base to trimming and J lost 4 bases, with 11 bases between them. The CDR3 region is CASSLDPSRGNTIYF. In nucleotides, the CDR3 is TGTGCCAGCAGCTTAGACCCATCAAGGGGAAACACCATATATTTT.

This clonotype was found a few times. The rearrangement joins TRBV12-3 or TRBV12-4 to TRBJ2-3; 12 bases align to TRBD2. The CDR3 has 17 amino acids. With V trimmed by 7 bases and J by 4 bases, 12 bases remained unmatched. The CDR3 DNA reads TGTGCCAGCACAAGGGCCCGACTAGCGGGAGTATCAGATACGCAGTATTTT. Protein: CASTRARLAGVSDTQYF.

The chain couples TRBV6-5 to TRBJ1-4; no clear D. The germline CDR1 and CDR2 sequences are MNHEY and SVGAGI. The CDR3 totals 15 residues. Trimming cost V 4 bases and J 5 bases, with 14 bases left between them. CDR3 loop: CASSSDRVKNEKLFF. The CDR3 coding sequence is TGTGCCAGCAGTTCCGATAGGGTAAAGAATGAAAAACTGTTTTTT.

This clonotype has a count of ten or more. This chain connects TRBV24-1 to TRBJ2-1, with TRBD2 matching 8 bases. Trimming took 7 bases from V and 7 from J; bases not matched to a gene: 5. CDR1 is KGHDR and CDR2 is SFDVKD in the germline V gene. This CDR3 is built from 13 residues. CDR3 amino acids: CATSGRASNEQFF. CDR3 in DNA: TGTGCCACCAGCGGGAGGGCCTCGAATGAGCAGTTCTTC.

The table lists this clonotype with many counts. The V call is TRBV19, the J call TRBJ2-1; D is possibly TRBD1 (6 bases). This CDR3 comprises 14 residues. The germline gives CDR1 LNHDA, CDR2 SQIVND (reference sequence). Trimming took off 1 base at V and 4 bases at J, with 8 bases between the two ends. The CDR3 nucleotides are TGTGCCAGTAGTATAGGGACAGTGTACAATGAGCAGTTCTTC. It encodes CASSIGTVYNEQFF.

In this sample, this clonotype turned up many times. J is TRBJ1-5 and V is TRBV5-1, with D hard to call. Per germline, CDR1 SGHRS and CDR2 YFSETQ. This CDR3 has 14 residues. Trimming cost V 4 bases and J 2 bases, with 10 bases left between them. CDR3 region: CASSGDGGNQPQHF. CDR3 nucleotides: TGCGCCAGCAGCGGAGATGGAGGCAATCAGCCCCAGCATTTT.

This clonotype has just a few counts. The chain uses TRBV19 and TRBJ2-1; the match to TRBD2 covers 9 bases. V shed 2 bases and J 0 bases; nucleotides not matched to a gene: 8. The CDR3 length is 18 residues. Germline CDR1 and CDR2: LNHDA and SQIVND (reference sequence). CDR3 DNA sequence: TGTGCCAGTAGTATATACCCGGGACTAGCTGCCTCCTACAATGAGCAGTTCTTC. Translation: CASSIYPGLAASYNEQFF.

This clonotype was found many times. V is TRBV27 and J is TRBJ1-5; 8 positions agree with TRBD1. Per the germline V gene, CDR1 is MNHEY and CDR2 is SMNVEV (reference sequence). The CDR3 totals 16 residues. The trim removed 1 base at V and 3 bases at J, leaving 5 bases unmatched. This chain's CDR3 is CASSLFRTGSNQPQHF. CDR3 DNA sequence: TGTGCCAGCAGTTTATTCCGGACAGGGTCCAATCAGCCCCAGCATTTT.

This clonotype occurred a few times. The rearrangement uses TRBV29-1 and TRBJ2-7; possibly TRBD1 or TRBD2 for D (5 bases each). The CDR3 contains 12 residues. CDR1 and CDR2 from the germline V gene are SQVTM and ANQGSEA. The CDR3 nucleotides are TGCAGTTGCCGGGACCTGGACCATCAGCAGTACTTC. This codes for CSCRDLDHQQYF.

This clonotype has at least ten counts. The chain recombines TRBV5-6 with TRBJ1-4; 8 bases align to TRBD1. V lost 4 bases and J lost 6; bases outside the gene matches: 5. This CDR3 has 14 amino acids. Germline assignment: CDR1 SGHDT and CDR2 YYEEEE. Here the CDR3 reads CASSPTGEHEKLFF. CDR3 in DNA: TGTGCCAGCAGCCCGACAGGGGAACATGAAAAACTGTTTTTT.

This clonotype was seen repeatedly, ten times or more. The V call is TRBV6-2 or TRBV6-3, the J call TRBJ2-1; D call uncertain. V was shortened by 2 bases and J by 0 bases, with 5 bases between the two germline ends. There are 14 residues in the CDR3. Germline V gives CDR1 MNHEY, CDR2 SVGEGT. CDR3 sequence: CASSYGDSYNEQFF. CDR3 nucleotides: TGTGCCAGCAGTTACGGGGACTCCTACAATGAGCAGTTCTTC.

This clonotype was found many times. This sequence joins TRBV18 and TRBJ2-1; possible D gene TRBD1, 7 bases. The CDR3 consists of 12 residues. Germline assignment: CDR1 KGHSH and CDR2 LQKENI. The V and J ends lost 3 bases and 8 bases respectively, with 8 bases between them. The CDR3, as DNA: TGTGCCAGCTCACCCAGGGGGGATGAGCAGTTCTTC. Translating it yields CASSPRGDEQFF.

The sample holds many counts of this clonotype. The genes are TRBV6-5 and TRBJ1-2; possible D gene TRBD1, 5 bases. Germline CDR1 MNHEY, CDR2 SVGAGI. Trimming removed 0 bases at V and 8 bases at J, with 16 bases between. There are 15 residues in the CDR3. CDR3 amino acids: CASSYSTGGISGYTF. The CDR3 coding sequence is TGTGCCAGCAGTTACTCAACCGGGGGGATTTCGGGCTACACCTTC.

Only a few counts were recorded for this clonotype. The chain joins TRBV7-8 to TRBJ2-7; D might be TRBD2 (5 bases). Trimming took 7 bases from V and 3 from J, leaving 16 bases between them. This CDR3 comprises 14 residues. CDR1 SGHVS and CDR2 FQNEAQ come from the germline V gene. The CDR3 DNA sequence: TGTGCCAGCAACCGAGGGATGGAGATCTACGAGCAGTACTTC. Residues: CASNRGMEIYEQYF.

V gene TRBV19 combines with J gene TRBJ2-7; TRBD1 is a possible D gene (6 bases). Germline CDR1 LNHDA, CDR2 SQIVND (reference sequence). The CDR3 runs 15 residues. Trimming cost V 6 bases and J 3 bases, with 18 bases left between them. CDR3 bases: TGTGCCAGTAGGTTGCAGGGGTCTCTTGGCTACGAGCAGTACTTC. Protein: CASRLQGSLGYEQYF.

V and J are TRBV15 and TRBJ2-1; TRBD1 matches at 9 bases. The CDR3 has 17 residues. Looked up from germline, CDR1 is LNHNV and CDR2 is YYDKDF (reference sequence). V shed 0 bases and J 2 bases; nucleotides not matched to a gene: 5. In DNA, the CDR3 is TGTGCCACCAGCAGAGATAGAGGGACAGGGACCTACAATGAGCAGTTCTTC. It is translated as CATSRDRGTGTYNEQFF.

This clonotype was detected only a few times. Possible read error: a much larger clone is one base away. The chain couples TRBV4-3 to TRBJ2-2; D not certain. The germline V gene has CDR1 LGHNA and CDR2 YSLEER. The CDR3 spans 15 residues. CDR3 coding DNA: TGCGCCAGCAGCCAATGGTTACAGAACGCCGGGGAGCTGTTTTTT. This translates into CASSQWLQNAGELFF.

On this clonotype itself: Given a much more abundant clone one base away, this may be a read error. The V call is TRBV6-6, the J call TRBJ2-3, with D tentatively TRBD1 or TRBD2 (6 bases each). CDR3 size: 16 residues. CDR1 and CDR2 (germline): MNHNY, SVGAGI (reference sequence). The CDR3 here is CASTYWGADSIDTQYF. The CDR3 region has the DNA TGTGCCAGCACCTACTGGGGGGCAGACAGCATAGATACGCAGTATTTT.

This clonotype showed up many times. V and J are TRBV20-1 and TRBJ1-2; 8 bases match TRBD1. Germline CDR1 DFQATT, CDR2 SNEGSKA (reference sequence). Losses at the gene ends were 5 bases for V and 2 bases for J; bases not matched to a gene: 10. This CDR3 comprises 15 residues. For the CDR3, the DNA is TGCAGTGCTGGTCCTGGACAGGGACTAAACTATGGCTACACCTTC. The encoded protein is CSAGPGQGLNYGYTF.

V and J are TRBV6-2 or TRBV6-3 and TRBJ2-1; D gene ambiguous. Deletions cut 0 bases from V and 10 bases from J, with 7 bases between. Germline V gene lookup returns CDR1 MNHEY and CDR2 SVGEGT. This CDR3 spans 12 amino acids. The CDR3 sequence is CASSYSVVEQFF. DNA of the CDR3: TGTGCCAGCAGTTACTCGGTAGTCGAGCAGTTCTTC.

This clonotype showed up many times. The chain links TRBV23-1 to TRBJ2-2; D is uncertain. TRBV23-1 carries the ORF label, with uncertain function. This CDR3 contains 15 residues. Trimming cost V 9 bases and J 0 bases, with 14 bases left between them. CDR3 sequence reads: CARQEQTSNTGELFF. Here the CDR3 DNA reads TGCGCCAGACAAGAACAGACCTCGAACACCGGGGAGCTGTTTTTT.

This clonotype has ten or more counts. This CDR3 is CASSLPRTGGLDEKLFF. Here the CDR3 DNA reads TGTGCCAGCAGCTTACCCCGGACAGGGGGCTTGGATGAAAAACTGTTTTTT. V is TRBV7-8 and J is TRBJ1-4; TRBD1 matches at 11 bases. Trimming cost V 2 bases and J 6 bases; bases outside gene matches: 8. The CDR3 totals 17 residues. Germline CDR1 is SGHVS and CDR2 is FQNEAQ.

This clonotype showed up many times. This CDR3 is CASSLRGVGAQPQHF. The CDR3 bases are TGTGCCAGCAGTCTAAGGGGGGTAGGGGCTCAGCCCCAGCATTTT. This chain uses TRBV12-3 or TRBV12-4 with TRBJ1-5, with D perhaps TRBD1 (6 bases). V lost 5 bases and J 6 bases, leaving 17 bases between the germline ends. There are 15 residues in the CDR3.